This T cell receptor beta chain was recorded in a study of cytomegalovirus exposure and HLA in healthy donors. Germline V gene data show CDR1 as SGHDT and CDR2 as YYEEEE. V dropped 6 bases and J dropped 3; count of bases not matched to a gene: 10. CDR3 length: 16 residues. The PCR made use of 60 Vbeta and 13 Jbeta primers. Only in-frame clones appear in the TCRdb table, and some are missing; sequencing was by immunoSEQ multiplex PCR. The sample comprises roughly 100,000 clones, about a tenth of which are singletons, and around 4.9% rests with the top ten. The chain combines TRBV5-6 with TRBJ2-2, with 8 bases that match TRBD2. The clonotype comes from a man aged 50 to 60 in good health and CMV-seropositive. Sequencing input: PBMCs. Here the CDR3 reads CASTRDASGYTGELFF. CDR3 coding DNA: TGTGCCAGCACCCGTGATGCTAGCGGGTACACCGGGGAGCTGTTTTTT.